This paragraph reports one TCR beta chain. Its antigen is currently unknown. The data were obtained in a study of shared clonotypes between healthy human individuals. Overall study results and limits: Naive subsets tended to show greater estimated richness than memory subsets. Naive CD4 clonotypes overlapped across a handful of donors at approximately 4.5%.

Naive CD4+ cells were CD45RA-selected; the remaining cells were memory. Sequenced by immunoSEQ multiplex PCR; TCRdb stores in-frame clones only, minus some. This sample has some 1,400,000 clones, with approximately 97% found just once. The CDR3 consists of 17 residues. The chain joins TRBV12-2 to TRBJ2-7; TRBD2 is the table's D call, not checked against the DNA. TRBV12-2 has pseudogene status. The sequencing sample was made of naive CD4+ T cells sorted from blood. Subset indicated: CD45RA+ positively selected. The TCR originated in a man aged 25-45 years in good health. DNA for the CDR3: TGTGCAAGTCGCTTACCCCTGACTAGCGGGAGAGGATACGAGCAGTACTTC. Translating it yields CASRLPLTSGRGYEQYF.